A single sample gave rise to the 17 T cell receptor beta chains below, sequenced in a study of T cell repertoires in cytomegalovirus infection. Antigens for these TCRs are unknown. TCRdb re-derived calls from the reads in MiXCR, one entry per CDR3 protein. This sample has around 570,000 distinct CDR3 sequences; 40% occur once, and the top ten carry about 46%. This material consisted of cultured PBMCs, taken from culture after CMV antigen stimulation. The receptors were sampled from a human donor in good health (CMV status not recorded). Some clones in this sample may be carry-over from other donors' samples.

This clonotype turned up a few times. The chain carries TRBV19 and TRBJ1-2; D is unresolved. The V gene lost 3 bases and the J gene lost 2 bases, with 7 bases spanning the gap. The CDR3 loop spans 13 amino acids. Germline values: CDR1 LNHDA, CDR2 SQIVND (reference sequence). Written as DNA, the CDR3 is TGTGCCAGTAGTATCACGGAGAACTATGGCTACACCTTC. Amino acid sequence: CASSITENYGYTF.

The chain combines TRBV24-1 with TRBJ1-5; maybe TRBD1 (5 bases). V lost 4 bases and J lost 3, with 12 bases in between. From germline, CDR1 is KGHDR and CDR2 SFDVKD. The CDR3 totals 15 residues. The CDR3 here is CATSDTSTDNQPQHF. DNA of the CDR3: TGTGCCACCAGTGACACATCGACAGACAATCAGCCCCAGCATTTT.

This chain's CDR3 is CASSRGALNTEAFF. The CDR3 DNA is TGTGCCAGCTCCCGGGGGGCGTTGAACACTGAAGCTTTCTTT. The chain carries TRBV6-2 or TRBV6-3 and TRBJ1-1; perhaps TRBD1 as D (6 bases). CDR1 and CDR2 (germline): MNHEY, SVGEGT. The CDR3 extends over 14 amino acids. Deletions cut 8 bases from V and 0 bases from J, with 13 bases between.

The chain links TRBV19 to TRBJ2-2; D is tentatively TRBD1 or TRBD2 (5 bases each). Trimming pared 7 bases from V and 8 bases from J, leaving 17 bases between. This CDR3 region has 14 residues. From germline, CDR1 is LNHDA and CDR2 SQIVND (reference sequence). The CDR3 reads CASNSGIPGGELFF. As DNA, the CDR3 is TGTGCCAGTAACTCCGGGATTCCAGGGGGGGAGCTGTTTTTT.

Ten or more counts support this clonotype. The V and J genes are TRBV7-2 and TRBJ2-7, with D unresolved. The ends were cut back, 0 bases at V and 4 bases at J, with 7 bases in the middle. Per the germline V gene, CDR1 is SGHTA and CDR2 is FQGNSA. The CDR3 extends over 13 amino acids. CDR3 residues: CASSLALRYEQYF. CDR3 nucleotides: TGTGCCAGCAGCTTAGCCCTTCGGTACGAGCAGTACTTC.

This clonotype was seen only a few times. The chain uses TRBV12-3 or TRBV12-4 and TRBJ2-5; D gene uncertain. This CDR3 has 17 residues. Trimming pared 3 bases from V and 5 bases from J, leaving 22 bases between. The CDR3 protein is CASSFPFSGFGRETQYF. CDR3 in DNA: TGTGCCAGCAGTTTCCCGTTTAGTGGTTTCGGGCGGGAGACCCAGTACTTC.

Only a few counts were recorded for this clonotype. The chain uses TRBV7-2 and TRBJ2-7; D possibly corresponds to TRBD2 (6 bases). Between the trimmed V and J ends, which lost 0 bases and 4 bases, there was a span of 10 bases. In germline, CDR1 is SGHTA, CDR2 FQGNSA. The length of the CDR3 is 14 residues. In nucleotides, the CDR3 is TGTGCCAGCAGCTTAGCCCTGGGGGGATACGAGCAGTACTTC. Translated: CASSLALGGYEQYF.

The chain couples TRBV5-6 to TRBJ2-1, with a weak D call TRBD2 (6 bases). Germline loops: CDR1 SGHDT, CDR2 YYEEEE. Trimming shortened V by 2 bases and J by 5 bases, and 14 bases separated the two germline ends. The CDR3 contains 15 residues. The CDR3 reads CASSFMRGGDNEQFF. The DNA for the CDR3 is TGTGCCAGCAGCTTTATGAGAGGAGGGGACAATGAGCAGTTCTTC. The whole variable domain, remainder taken from reference TRBV5-6 and TRBJ2-1, is DAGVTQSPTHLIKTRGQQVTLRCSPKSGHDTVSWYQQALGQGPQFIFQYYEEEERQRGNFPDRFSGHQFPNYSSELNVNALLLGDSALYLCASSFMRGGDNEQFFGPGTRLTVL.

This chain joins TRBV4-1 and TRBJ1-5, with 10 positions matching TRBD1. Per germline, CDR1 MGHRA and CDR2 YSYEKL. J lost 5 bases, V lost 4 bases, and 8 bases had no gene match. This CDR3 contains 16 residues. CDR3 coding DNA: TGCGCCAGCAGCCCTTCAAGGGGACAGGGGTATCAGCCCCAGCATTTT. Encoded protein: CASSPSRGQGYQPQHF.

The rearrangement joins TRBV5-4 to TRBJ2-7; 9 positions agree with TRBD2. The CDR3 has 15 amino acids. Germline CDR1 is SGHNT and CDR2 is YYREEE (reference sequence). Trimming at V came to 3 bases and at J to 3 bases, leaving 7 bases not matched to a gene. CDR3 DNA: TGTGCCAGCAGCTCAGCTCTAGCGGGGAACTACGAGCAGTACTTC. As protein: CASSSALAGNYEQYF.

The chain uses TRBV11-2 and TRBJ1-2; weak D call: TRBD1 (6 bases). The CDR3 has 15 residues. Trimming removed 5 bases at V and 4 bases at J, with 17 bases between. From germline, CDR1 is SGHAT and CDR2 FQNNGV. The CDR3 DNA follows: TGTGCCAGCAGCCCGCGGCGGGACACATCCTATGGCTACACCTTC. As protein: CASSPRRDTSYGYTF.

V is TRBV6-1 and J is TRBJ1-5; no firm D call. Germline CDR1 reads MNHNS; CDR2 reads SASEGT. This CDR3 spans 16 amino acids. Between the trimmed V and J ends, which lost 0 bases and 5 bases, there was a span of 14 bases. For the CDR3, the DNA is TGTGCCAGCAGTGAAGCGCGGGGTTCTTATTATCAGCCCCAGCATTTT. Protein product: CASSEARGSYYQPQHF.

The J gene is TRBJ2-5, the V gene TRBV28; D is perhaps TRBD2 (7 bases). This CDR3 comprises 19 residues. Looked up from germline, CDR1 is MDHEN and CDR2 is SYDVKM. The V and J ends lost 3 bases and 0 bases respectively, with 23 bases between them. This chain's CDR3 is CASSFARGHQKSDQETQYF. The CDR3 DNA follows: TGTGCCAGCAGTTTCGCGCGGGGGCACCAAAAGAGCGACCAAGAGACCCAGTACTTC.

This clonotype was detected once. V gene TRBV6-4 combines with J gene TRBJ1-5; no reliable D call. CDR1 MRHNA and CDR2 SNTAGT come from the germline V gene. The V end was cut by 4 bases, the J end by 5 bases, with 9 bases between. The CDR3 is made up of 13 amino acids. CDR3 sequence reads: CASSASHHQPQHF. CDR3 in DNA: TGTGCCAGCAGTGCCTCCCATCATCAGCCCCAGCATTTT.

This clonotype has just a few counts. The genes are TRBV10-3 and TRBJ1-1; D is unresolved. This CDR3 comprises 13 residues. In germline, CDR1 is ENHRY, CDR2 SYGVKD. Between the trimmed V and J ends, which lost 7 bases and 11 bases, there was a span of 20 bases. As DNA, the CDR3 is TGTGCCATCAACCCCGCCGAGGACGGAGGGGCTTTCTTT. This encodes CAINPAEDGGAFF.

The chain combines TRBV12-3 or TRBV12-4 with TRBJ1-1, with D maybe TRBD1 (5 bases). The CDR3 extends over 14 amino acids. V dropped 7 bases and J dropped 0 bases, with 12 bases sitting between them. The CDR3 DNA follows: TGTGCCAGCACCCTGGGGCAGTTGAACACTGAAGCTTTCTTT. It specifies CASTLGQLNTEAFF.

This clonotype has more than one count but fewer than ten. This chain links TRBV7-2 with TRBJ1-6; 7 bases are shared with TRBD1. This CDR3 is built from 16 residues. The germline V gene has CDR1 SGHTA and CDR2 FQGNSA. Germline trimming cut 6 bases from V and 0 bases from J; bases unmatched to any gene: 5. The CDR3: CASRSGGTSYNSPLHF. The CDR3 DNA reads TGTGCCAGCAGATCAGGGGGGACCTCCTATAATTCACCCCTCCACTTT.